The entry below describes one TCR beta chain. Germline loops: CDR1 GTSNPN, CDR2 SVGIG (reference sequence). CDR3 length: 17 amino acids. This sample is drawn from a study of blood T cells in healthy people across ages. Using a J-beta primer mix together with a sample-barcoded 5' primer, a second PCR was run for roughly 6 to 11 cycles. In TCRdb, the 5' RACE reads were re-called with MiXCR into one record per CDR3 protein. This table holds over a million distinct CDR3 sequences, 35% to 45% found once. The sequence derives from a woman between 18 and 30 years old in good health. This chain uses TRBV30 with TRBJ2-7; TRBD2 agrees at 12 bases. The closer fit of TRBJ2-5 to the DNA end suggests the J call may be wrong. The specimen was blood. Here the CDR3 reads CAWSVRRTSGTRETQYF. The DNA of the CDR3 is TGTGCCTGGAGTGTCAGAAGGACTAGCGGGACTCGAGAGACCCAGTACTTC.